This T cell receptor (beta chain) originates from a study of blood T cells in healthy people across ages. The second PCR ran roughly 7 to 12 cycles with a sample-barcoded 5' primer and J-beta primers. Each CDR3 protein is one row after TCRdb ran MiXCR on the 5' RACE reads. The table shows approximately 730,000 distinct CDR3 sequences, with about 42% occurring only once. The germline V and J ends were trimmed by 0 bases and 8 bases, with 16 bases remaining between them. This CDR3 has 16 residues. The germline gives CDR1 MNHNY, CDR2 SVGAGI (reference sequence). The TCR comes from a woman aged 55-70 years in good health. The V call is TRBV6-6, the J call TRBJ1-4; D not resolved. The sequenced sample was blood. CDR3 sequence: CASSYSKDPDGEKLFF. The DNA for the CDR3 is TGTGCCAGCAGTTACTCGAAGGACCCCGATGGGGAAAAACTGTTTTTT.